What follows are 10 T cell receptor beta chains derived from one specimen sequenced in a study of blood T cells in healthy people across ages. The authors ran a second PCR of about 7 to 11 cycles using a sample-barcoded 5' primer and a J-beta primer mix. TCRdb reanalysed the 5' RACE reads using MiXCR and keeps one entry per CDR3 protein. The sample lists 1.5 million to 2 million distinct CDR3 sequences; almost 35% were seen once. Sequenced material: blood. These receptors came from a woman aged 25-40 years in good health.

This chain links TRBV2 with TRBJ2-5; D possibly uses TRBD1 or TRBD2 (5 bases each). This CDR3 is built from 15 residues. The germline gives CDR1 SNHLY, CDR2 FYNNEI. Trimming left V 2 bases short and J 4 bases short, with 14 bases between. The CDR3 region is CASSESWGRGETQYF. CDR3 sequence (DNA): TGTGCCAGCAGTGAATCCTGGGGGAGAGGAGAGACCCAGTACTTC.

This chain links TRBV5-1 with TRBJ2-3, with 8 nucleotides matching TRBD1. V was clipped by 1 base and J by 4 bases; unmatched bases: 5. The CDR3 loop spans 15 amino acids. CDR1 and CDR2 from the germline V gene are SGHRS and YFSETQ. The DNA for the CDR3 is TGCGCCAGCAGCTTGCCGACAGGGGACGCAGATACGCAGTATTTT. This gives the protein CASSLPTGDADTQYF.

This clonotype was seen only a few times. The CDR3 DNA sequence: TGTGCCAGCAGTCCGTCCATGAGCTCCTACGAGCAGTACTTC. Amino acid sequence: CASSPSMSSYEQYF. The chain has TRBV27 and TRBJ2-7; no clear D. The CDR3 extends over 14 amino acids. Germline V gives CDR1 MNHEY, CDR2 SMNVEV (reference sequence). The V end lost 5 bases, the J end lost 0 bases, and 11 bases lay between the germline ends.

Notes on this clonotype: At one end the junction does not follow the germline gene, possibly because of a read error. The chain is built from TRBV11-2 and TRBJ2-3; D is undetermined. Germline V lookup: CDR1 SGHAT, CDR2 FQNNGV. The CDR3 has 15 residues. The DNA for the CDR3 is TGTGCCAGCAGCTTAATTGAGAGTCTCACAGATACACAGTATTTT. Protein product: CASSLIESLTDTQYF.

V usage is TRBV7-2 and J usage is TRBJ2-7, with TRBD2 matching 11 bases. With 6 bases clipped from V and 4 bases from J, the junction kept 8 bases outside the gene matches. The germline gives CDR1 SGHTA, CDR2 FQGNSA. This CDR3 region has 15 residues. CDR3 amino acids: CASSQRGLAVYEQYF. DNA for the CDR3: TGTGCCAGCAGTCAAAGGGGACTAGCGGTATACGAGCAGTACTTC. Filled out from reference TRBV7-2 and TRBJ2-7, the complete variable domain reads GAGVSQSPSNKVTEKGKDVELRCDPISGHTALYWYRQSLGQGLEFLIYFQGNSAPDKSGLPSDRFSAERTGGSVSTLTIQRTQQEDSAVYLCASSQRGLAVYEQYFGPGTRLTVT.

The V gene is TRBV5-1, the J gene TRBJ2-7; D is tentatively TRBD1 or TRBD2 (6 bases each). Per germline, CDR1 SGHRS and CDR2 YFSETQ. This CDR3 region has 14 residues. Deletions cut 0 bases from V and 6 bases from J, with 13 bases between. In DNA form, the CDR3 reads TGCGCCAGCAGCTTGGAACCGGGGGCGGGCGAGCAGTACTTC. It yields the protein CASSLEPGAGEQYF.

The chain links TRBV20-1 to TRBJ1-2; 7 bases align to TRBD1. Germline V lookup: CDR1 DFQATT, CDR2 SNEGSKA (reference sequence). V lost 6 bases to trimming and J lost 7 bases; unmatched junction nucleotides: 11. There are 13 residues in the CDR3. This CDR3 is CSATEGALAGYTF. Written as DNA, the CDR3 is TGCAGTGCGACTGAGGGGGCTTTGGCTGGCTACACCTTC.

This sequence joins TRBV18 and TRBJ2-1, with D unresolved. Trimming cost V 4 bases and J 7 bases, with 8 bases left between them. CDR1 KGHSH and CDR2 LQKENI come from the germline V gene. This CDR3 spans 12 amino acids. CDR3 loop: CASSRGLNEQFF. For the CDR3, the DNA is TGTGCCAGCTCACGCGGTCTAAATGAGCAGTTCTTC.

CDR3 DNA: TGTGCCAGCAGCCATCTAAGGGCTGAAGCTTTCTTT. Its translation: CASSHLRAEAFF. The V and J genes are TRBV12-3 or TRBV12-4 and TRBJ1-1; D is unresolved. The CDR3 is 12 residues long. Trimming shortened V by 6 bases and J by 6 bases, and 11 bases separated the two germline ends.

The rearrangement links TRBV11-3 to TRBJ2-7; 7 positions agree with TRBD1. J gave up 6 bases and V 5 bases, and 7 bases lay outside the gene matches. The CDR3 covers 13 residues. Germline lookup yields CDR1 SGHNT and CDR2 YENEEA. The CDR3 DNA is TGTGCCAGCAGCCCGGGGACAGCGTTCGAGCAGTACTTC. It yields the protein CASSPGTAFEQYF.